The TCR beta chain described here comes from a study of shared T cell receptors in the human thymus. This clone was picked up one time. Sequenced by immunoSEQ multiplex PCR; TCRdb stores in-frame clones only, minus some. The sample has 700,000 or so clones, approximately 85% seen once. Trimming removed 0 bases from V and 9 bases from J, with 6 bases in between. The CDR3 totals 13 residues. CDR1 and CDR2 (germline): SEHNR, FQNEAQ (reference sequence). A further study also used this sample, focusing on human thymus T cells. That study reports: Blood and thymic repertoires both appeared biased in V and J gene usage.

This TCR derives from a girl younger than two with a congenital heart defect. The V call is TRBV7-9, the J call TRBJ1-6; no clear D gene. The sequencing sample was made of thymocytes. CDR3 nucleotides: TGTGCCAGCAGCTTAGCGCACTCTTCACCCCTCCACTTT. This encodes CASSLAHSSPLHF.